This record concerns one TCR beta chain sequence. Its antigen is still unknown. The protocol was immunoSEQ multiplex PCR, while the TCRdb copy is restricted to in-frame clones and leaves out a portion. This table has tens of thousands of clones, around 95% appearing once. The sample belongs to a study of T cell clonotyping in hematopoietic cell transplantation. The study, taken as a whole, reports: Few recipient clonotypes overlapped donors; over 97% were de novo at given depth. Pathologically expanded recipient clonotypes increased progressively from day 30 to day 180 as diversity fell.

The germline CDR1 and CDR2 sequences are SGHRS and YFSETQ. V lost 0 bases to trimming and J lost 0 bases, with 3 bases between them. The CDR3 contains 14 residues. The receptor's source is a woman in her fifties or sixties in good health. Some clones in this sample may be carry-over from other donors' samples. The chain combines TRBV5-1 with TRBJ2-2; no definite D call. The sequencing sample was made of peripheral blood mononuclear cells. The chain's CDR3 is CASSLVTNTGELFF. CDR3 in DNA: TGCGCCAGCAGCTTGGTTACGAACACCGGGGAGCTGTTTTTT.